What follows is one T cell receptor beta chain and its context. Germline V lookup: CDR1 LGHNA, CDR2 YNFKEQ. After removal of 2 bases from V and 4 bases from J, the junction contained 8 bases not matched to a gene. The CDR3 spans 16 residues. The source of the sample is a study of blood T cell repertoires in COVID-19. Study information: Sites in the United States, Italy and Spain provided acute and convalescent COVID-19 samples. The analysed material was cDNA or gDNA that came from T cells, B-cell-depleted T cells, or PBMCs.

The authors' processing: Reference gene primers were amplified, and this amplification served to estimate nucleated cell counts. Some clones are missing from TCRdb's copy, which holds only in-frame ones; the method was immunoSEQ multiplex PCR. V and J calls and clone size come straight from that table; D and trimming were deduced from the DNA. The sample lists 75,000 to 95,000 clones; 80% were seen once. This receptor was obtained from a woman aged 40 to 50 with active or convalescent COVID-19. Sequencing input: peripheral blood. This rearrangement joins TRBV4-2 to TRBJ2-1; 7 bases agree with TRBD1. The CDR3 DNA follows: TGTGCCAGCAGCCAACAAACAGGGGTCGGATACAATGAGCAGTTCTTC. Translating gives CASSQQTGVGYNEQFF.